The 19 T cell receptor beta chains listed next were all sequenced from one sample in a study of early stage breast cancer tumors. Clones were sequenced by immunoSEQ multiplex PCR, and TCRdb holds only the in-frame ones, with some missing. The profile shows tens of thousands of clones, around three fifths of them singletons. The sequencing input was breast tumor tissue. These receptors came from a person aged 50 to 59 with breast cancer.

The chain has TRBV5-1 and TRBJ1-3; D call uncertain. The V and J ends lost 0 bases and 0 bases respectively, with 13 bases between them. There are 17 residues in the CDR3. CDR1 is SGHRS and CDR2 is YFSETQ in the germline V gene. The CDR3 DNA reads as TGCGCCAGCAGCTTGGGGTCAGGTTTCAGCTCTGGAAACACCATATATTTT. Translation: CASSLGSGFSSGNTIYF. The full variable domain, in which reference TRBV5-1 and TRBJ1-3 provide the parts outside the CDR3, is KAGVTQTPRYLIKTRGQQVTLSCSPISGHRSVSWYQQTPGQGLQFLFEYFSETQRNKGNFPGRFSGRQFSNSRSEMNVSTLELGDSALYLCASSLGSGFSSGNTIYFGEGSWLTVV.

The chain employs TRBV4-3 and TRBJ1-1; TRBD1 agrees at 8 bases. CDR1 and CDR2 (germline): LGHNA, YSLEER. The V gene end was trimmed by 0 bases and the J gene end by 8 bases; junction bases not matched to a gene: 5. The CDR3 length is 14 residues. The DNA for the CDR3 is TGCGCCAGCAGCCAAGATTCAACAGGGGGGGAAGCTTTCTTT. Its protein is CASSQDSTGGEAFF.

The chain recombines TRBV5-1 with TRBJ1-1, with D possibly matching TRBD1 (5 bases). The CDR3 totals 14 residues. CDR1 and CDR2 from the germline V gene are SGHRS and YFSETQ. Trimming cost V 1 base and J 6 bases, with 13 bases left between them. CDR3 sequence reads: CASSLPGPGSEAFF. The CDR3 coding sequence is TGCGCCAGCAGCTTGCCGGGGCCCGGCTCTGAAGCTTTCTTT.

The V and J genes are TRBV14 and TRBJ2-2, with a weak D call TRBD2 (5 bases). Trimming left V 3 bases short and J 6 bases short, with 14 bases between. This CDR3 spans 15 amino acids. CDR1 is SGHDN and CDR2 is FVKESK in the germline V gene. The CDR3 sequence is CASSQAPTRAGELFF. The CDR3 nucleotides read TGTGCCAGCAGCCAGGCACCTACTAGGGCCGGGGAGCTGTTTTTT.

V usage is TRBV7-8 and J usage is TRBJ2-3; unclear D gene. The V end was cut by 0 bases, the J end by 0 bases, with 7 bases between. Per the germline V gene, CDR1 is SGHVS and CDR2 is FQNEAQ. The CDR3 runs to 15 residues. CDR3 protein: CASSLAYISTDTQYF. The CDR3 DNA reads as TGTGCCAGCAGCTTAGCGTATATTAGCACAGATACGCAGTATTTT. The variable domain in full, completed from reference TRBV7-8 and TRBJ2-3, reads GAGVSQSPRYKVAKRGQDVALRCDPISGHVSLFWYQQALGQGPEFLTYFQNEAQLDKSGLPSDRFFAERPEGSVSTLKIQRTQQEDSAVYLCASSLAYISTDTQYFGPGTRLTVL.

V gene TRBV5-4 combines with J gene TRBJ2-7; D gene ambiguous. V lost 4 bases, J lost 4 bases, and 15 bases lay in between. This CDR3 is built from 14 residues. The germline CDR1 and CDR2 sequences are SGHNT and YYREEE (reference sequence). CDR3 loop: CASSPRATLYEQYF. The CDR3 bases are TGTGCCAGCAGCCCTAGGGCAACCTTGTACGAGCAGTACTTC.

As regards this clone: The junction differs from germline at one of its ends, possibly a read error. In nucleotides, the CDR3 is TGTGCCGGGAGAGGGGGCAGGGGCCCTGGAAACACCATATATTTT. Encoded protein: CAGRGGRGPGNTIYF. This sequence joins TRBV30 and TRBJ1-3, with 7 bases matching TRBD1. The CDR3 consists of 15 residues. Per germline, CDR1 GTSNPN and CDR2 SVGIG (reference sequence).

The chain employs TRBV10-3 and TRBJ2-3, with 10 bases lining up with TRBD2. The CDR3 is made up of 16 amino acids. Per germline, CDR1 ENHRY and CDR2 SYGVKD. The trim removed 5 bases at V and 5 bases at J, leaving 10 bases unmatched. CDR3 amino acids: CAISSSAGGPIDTQYF. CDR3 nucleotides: TGTGCCATCAGTAGCTCAGCGGGAGGGCCAATAGATACGCAGTATTTT.

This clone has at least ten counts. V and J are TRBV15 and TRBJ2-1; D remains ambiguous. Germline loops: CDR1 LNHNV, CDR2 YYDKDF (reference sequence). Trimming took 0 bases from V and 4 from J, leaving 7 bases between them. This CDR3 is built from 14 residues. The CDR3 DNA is TGTGCCACCAGCAGAGAGAACAGTTACAATGAGCAGTTCTTC. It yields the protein CATSRENSYNEQFF.

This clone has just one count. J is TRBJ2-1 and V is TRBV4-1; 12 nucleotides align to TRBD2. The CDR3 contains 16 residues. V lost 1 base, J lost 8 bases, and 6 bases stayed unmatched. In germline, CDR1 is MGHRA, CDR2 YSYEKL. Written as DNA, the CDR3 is TGCGCCAGCAGCCAAGCCGGGACTAGCGGGTGGGATGAGCAGTTCTTC. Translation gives CASSQAGTSGWDEQFF.

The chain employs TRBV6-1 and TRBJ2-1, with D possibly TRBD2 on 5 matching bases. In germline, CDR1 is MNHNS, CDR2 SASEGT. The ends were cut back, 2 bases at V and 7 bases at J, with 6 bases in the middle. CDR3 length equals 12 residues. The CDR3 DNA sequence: TGTGCCAGCAGTGAAACGGGGAATGAGCAGTTCTTC. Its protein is CASSETGNEQFF.

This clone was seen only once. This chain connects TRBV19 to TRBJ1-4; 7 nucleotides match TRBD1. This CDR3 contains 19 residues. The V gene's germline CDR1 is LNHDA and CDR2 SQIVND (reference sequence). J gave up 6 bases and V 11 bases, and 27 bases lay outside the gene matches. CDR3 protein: CAEGGRGTSPYILDEKLFF. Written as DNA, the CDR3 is TGTGCCGAAGGGGGCCGCGGGACATCGCCTTATATTCTGGATGAAAAACTGTTTTTT.

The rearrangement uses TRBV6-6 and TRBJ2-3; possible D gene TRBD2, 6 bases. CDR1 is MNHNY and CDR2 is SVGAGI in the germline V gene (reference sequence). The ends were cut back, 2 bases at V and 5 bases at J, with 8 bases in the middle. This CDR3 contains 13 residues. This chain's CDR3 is CASSYLGGDTQYF. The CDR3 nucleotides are TGTGCCAGCAGTTACCTCGGGGGAGATACGCAGTATTTT.

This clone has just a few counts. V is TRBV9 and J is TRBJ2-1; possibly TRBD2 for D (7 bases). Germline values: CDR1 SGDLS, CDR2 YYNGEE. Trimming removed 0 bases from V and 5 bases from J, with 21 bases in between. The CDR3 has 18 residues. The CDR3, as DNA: TGTGCCAGCAGCGTAGAAAGGGGGGGAACCCCTCCGCACAATGAGCAGTTCTTC. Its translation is CASSVERGGTPPHNEQFF.

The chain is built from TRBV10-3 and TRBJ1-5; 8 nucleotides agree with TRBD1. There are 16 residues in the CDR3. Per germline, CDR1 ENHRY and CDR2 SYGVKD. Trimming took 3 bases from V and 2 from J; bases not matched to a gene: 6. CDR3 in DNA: TGTGCCATCAGTGACCGACAGGGGTACGGCAATCAGCCCCAGCATTTT. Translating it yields CAISDRQGYGNQPQHF.

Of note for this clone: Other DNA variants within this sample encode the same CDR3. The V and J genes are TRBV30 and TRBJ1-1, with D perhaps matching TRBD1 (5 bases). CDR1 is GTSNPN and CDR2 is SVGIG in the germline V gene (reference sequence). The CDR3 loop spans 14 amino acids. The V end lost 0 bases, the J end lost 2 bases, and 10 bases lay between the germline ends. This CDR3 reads CAWSVLGGNTEAFF. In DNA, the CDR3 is TGTGCCTGGAGTGTACTCGGGGGAAACACTGAAGCTTTCTTT. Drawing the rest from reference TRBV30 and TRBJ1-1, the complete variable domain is SQTIHQWPATLVQPVGSPLSLECTVEGTSNPNLYWYRQAAGRGLQLLFYSVGIGQISSEVPQNLSASRPQDRQFILSSKKLLLSDSGFYLCAWSVLGGNTEAFFGQGTRLTVV.

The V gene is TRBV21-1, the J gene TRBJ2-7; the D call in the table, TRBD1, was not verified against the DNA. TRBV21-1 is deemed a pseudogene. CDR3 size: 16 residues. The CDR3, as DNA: TGTGCCAGCAGCACCCGGACAGGACTACCCCAGTGCGAGCAGTACTTC. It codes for CASSTRTGLPQCEQYF.

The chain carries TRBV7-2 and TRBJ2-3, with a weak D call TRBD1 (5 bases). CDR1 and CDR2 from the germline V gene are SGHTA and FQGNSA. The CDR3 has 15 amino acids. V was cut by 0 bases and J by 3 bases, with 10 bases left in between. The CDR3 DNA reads TGTGCCAGCAGCTTAGCTCGACCAGGGACAGATACGCAGTATTTT. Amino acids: CASSLARPGTDTQYF.

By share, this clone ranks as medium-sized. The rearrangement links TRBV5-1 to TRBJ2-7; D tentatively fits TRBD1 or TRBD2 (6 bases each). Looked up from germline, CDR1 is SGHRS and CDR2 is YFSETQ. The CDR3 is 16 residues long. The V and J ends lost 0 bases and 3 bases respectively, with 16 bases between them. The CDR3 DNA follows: TGCGCCAGCAGCTTGGGGGGGGCGTCTACGTTCTACGAGCAGTACTTC. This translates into CASSLGGASTFYEQYF. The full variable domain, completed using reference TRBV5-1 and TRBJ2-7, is KAGVTQTPRYLIKTRGQQVTLSCSPISGHRSVSWYQQTPGQGLQFLFEYFSETQRNKGNFPGRFSGRQFSNSRSEMNVSTLELGDSALYLCASSLGGASTFYEQYFGPGTRLTVT.